This TCR beta chain was identified in a study of cytomegalovirus exposure and HLA in healthy donors. The overall study: Roughly 85 million unique TCRs from HLA-typed donors made up an early data release. Study-wide results and limits: Earlier analysis yielded a pattern in which most TCR beta V segments were productive about 90% or about 30% of the time. An analysis that came later showed most CMV-associated TCR beta chains appearing HLA-restricted.

A remark on this clone: The antigen remains undetermined.

Vbeta (60) and Jbeta (13) primers were used in the PCR. Some clones are missing from TCRdb's copy, which holds only in-frame ones; the method was immunoSEQ multiplex PCR. The sample includes fewer than 200,000 clones. Healthy bone marrow donors made up the cohort. This CDR3 region has 14 residues. The germline V gene encodes CDR1 SQVTM and CDR2 ANQGSEA. V shed 5 bases, J shed 6 bases, and the junction held 5 bases outside the gene matches. This chain links TRBV29-1 with TRBJ2-2; 11 positions agree with TRBD1. The TCR sequence derives from a man in his thirties or forties in good health and CMV-seronegative. The material sequenced was PBMCs. The CDR3 loop reads CSVFGQGAAGELFF. DNA of the CDR3: TGCAGCGTTTTCGGACAGGGGGCAGCCGGGGAGCTGTTTTTT.